Below, 10 T cell receptor beta chains from the same sample are listed, as sequenced in a study of vaccination and CD4 T cells after COVID-19. Specified treatment: approximately nine-day PBMC culture with coronavirus spike peptide pools or control peptides (ViraFEST assay). An unexposed donor provided the CD4+ T cells, which were collected before the COVID-19 pandemic (2011-2018). The Oncomine TCR Beta short-read assay sequenced DNA from cultured CD4+ T cells. TCRdb fed the PCR reads into MiXCR, producing one record per CDR3 protein. The sample includes about 7,300 distinct CDR3 sequences, approximately 40% of them seen just once. These TCRs' antigens remain unknown. The sample was CD4+ T cells from blood, cultured in vitro. These receptors were obtained from a human donor in good health.

This clonotype appeared a few times. The rearrangement uses TRBV2 and TRBJ1-6; TRBD1 agrees at 8 bases. Trimming took 6 bases from V and 7 from J; bases not matched to a gene: 5. Per the germline V gene, CDR1 is SNHLY and CDR2 is FYNNEI. The CDR3 runs to 14 residues. In nucleotides, the CDR3 is TGTGCCAGCAGCCTGGACAGGGAAAATTCACCCCTCCACTTT. Protein: CASSLDRENSPLHF.

The chain couples TRBV12-3 or TRBV12-4 to TRBJ1-2, with 9 bases fitting TRBD1. The CDR3 is 13 residues long. The junction had 0 bases not matched to a gene; V was cut back by 3 bases and J by 4 bases. This CDR3 reads CASSLTGGYGYTF. CDR3 nucleotides: TGTGCCAGCAGTTTGACAGGGGGCTATGGCTACACCTTC.

The CDR3 DNA sequence: TGTGCCAGCAGCTTAGGGTCAGGGGAGGGTTCACCCCTCCACTTT. Translating it yields CASSLGSGEGSPLHF. This chain connects TRBV11-2 to TRBJ1-6; a possible D gene is TRBD1 (6 bases). V lost 1 base and J lost 9, with 13 bases in between. Germline CDR1 SGHAT, CDR2 FQNNGV. This CDR3 spans 15 amino acids.

The rearrangement uses TRBV27 and TRBJ2-7; D not certain. V was cut by 2 bases and J by 6 bases, with 5 bases left in between. Per germline, CDR1 MNHEY and CDR2 SMNVEV (reference sequence). CDR3 length: 11 residues. This CDR3 reads CASSLLGEQYF. In DNA, the CDR3 is TGTGCCAGCAGTTTACTCGGCGAGCAGTACTTC.

The J gene is TRBJ2-5, the V gene TRBV12-3 or TRBV12-4, with 10 bases identical to TRBD1. This CDR3 spans 15 amino acids. J was trimmed by 5 bases and V by 6 bases; bases with no gene match: 9. CDR3 coding DNA: TGTGCCAGCAGGATGGCGACAGGGGGCGCGGAGACCCAGTACTTC. This translates into CASRMATGGAETQYF.

The chain recombines TRBV18 with TRBJ1-2, with TRBD1 as a possible D gene (6 bases). Trimming removed 2 bases from V and 8 bases from J, with 12 bases in between. CDR3 size: 13 residues. Germline V lookup: CDR1 KGHSH, CDR2 LQKENI. In DNA form, the CDR3 reads TGTGCCAGCTCACCAATGGGGGCAGAAGGCTACACCTTC. The encoded protein is CASSPMGAEGYTF.

This clonotype was observed a handful of times. The gene calls are TRBV27 and TRBJ1-2; D is undetermined. Germline lookup yields CDR1 MNHEY and CDR2 SMNVEV (reference sequence). V shed 5 bases and J shed 2 bases, with 6 bases lying between them. This CDR3 is 12 amino acids long. The chain's CDR3 is CASSPDNYGYTF. The CDR3 coding sequence is TGTGCCAGCAGTCCCGACAACTATGGCTACACCTTC.

Remarks on this clonotype: At one of its ends the junction is not consistent with the germline gene, which may arise from a read error. The chain uses TRBV10-3 and TRBJ2-2; a possible D gene is TRBD2 (5 bases). This CDR3 contains 15 residues. Germline V gene lookup returns CDR1 ENHRY and CDR2 SYGVKD. CDR3 sequence (DNA): TGTGCCATCAGTGAGATCACGGTGAACACCGGGGAACTGTTTTTT. It codes for CAISEITVNTGELFF.

The chain carries TRBV6-2 or TRBV6-3 and TRBJ2-5, with D perhaps TRBD1 (6 bases). Trimming cost V 6 bases and J 2 bases, with 16 bases left between them. Germline-derived CDR1 and CDR2 are MNHEY and SVGEGT. The CDR3 loop spans 15 amino acids. The CDR3, as DNA: TGTGCCAGCAGCACAGGGTGGGGCAATCAAGAGACCCAGTACTTC. This sequence encodes CASSTGWGNQETQYF.

The V call is TRBV6-1, the J call TRBJ1-4; no clear D. Trimming took off 2 bases at V and 10 bases at J, with 8 bases between the two ends. CDR3 length: 12 amino acids. The germline CDR1 and CDR2 sequences are MNHNS and SASEGT. The CDR3 nucleotides read TGTGCCAGCAGTGAAAACCGGCGAAAACTGTTTTTT. This sequence encodes CASSENRRKLFF.